The 23 T cell receptor beta chains given below trace back to one sample, sequenced in a study of blood T cell repertoires in COVID-19. The protocol was immunoSEQ multiplex PCR, while the TCRdb copy is restricted to in-frame clones and leaves out a portion. The sample yields under 200,000 clones, around nine tenths seen once. The sequenced sample consisted of peripheral blood. Receptors originate from a man aged 18 to 30 with active or convalescent COVID-19.

This clone was detected a few times. The CDR3 coding sequence is TGTGCCAGCAGGAGCCCGGGACTAGCGTCCCGAGGGCAGTTCTTC. Its translation is CASRSPGLASRGQFF. The V call is TRBV6-5, the J call TRBJ2-1, with 10 bases matching TRBD2. Losses at the gene ends were 6 bases for V and 12 bases for J; bases not matched to a gene: 14. Germline assignment: CDR1 MNHEY and CDR2 SVGAGI. CDR3 length: 15 amino acids.

This chain connects TRBV24-1 to TRBJ1-2; 9 nucleotides match TRBD1. From germline, CDR1 is KGHDR and CDR2 SFDVKD. The CDR3 runs to 15 residues. V was clipped by 3 bases and J by 4 bases; unmatched bases: 5. The CDR3 sequence is CATSDAGQGVYGYTF. CDR3 bases: TGTGCCACCAGTGATGCGGGACAGGGTGTCTATGGCTACACCTTC.

The gene calls are TRBV6-5 and TRBJ2-1; possible D gene TRBD1, 6 bases. Germline values: CDR1 MNHEY, CDR2 SVGAGI. V was clipped by 10 bases and J by 2 bases, with 15 bases between them. The CDR3 extends over 14 amino acids. The CDR3 DNA is TGTGCCACCGACTCCGGGACAACCTACAATGAGCAGTTCTTC. Protein product: CATDSGTTYNEQFF.

This clone was seen just once. The V gene is TRBV27, the J gene TRBJ2-7, with 9 nucleotides matching TRBD1. The V segment lost 1 base and the J segment 5 bases; nucleotides outside the gene matches: 15. Per the germline V gene, CDR1 is MNHEY and CDR2 is SMNVEV (reference sequence). The CDR3 has 18 residues. CDR3 DNA: TGTGCCAGCAGTTTATGGGCGAGCCCCGGGACAGGGTGGGACGAGCAGTACTTC. Translation: CASSLWASPGTGWDEQYF.

The chain combines TRBV27 with TRBJ1-1; possibly TRBD1 for D (6 bases). There are 17 residues in the CDR3. The germline V gene has CDR1 MNHEY and CDR2 SMNVEV (reference sequence). V lost 5 bases, J lost 0 bases, and 19 bases lay in between. CDR3 nucleotides: TGTGCCAGCAGTGCCGGGACACCCTCGCCCATGAACACTGAAGCTTTCTTT. It specifies CASSAGTPSPMNTEAFF.

The J gene is TRBJ1-1, the V gene TRBV29-1; D not certain. V was pared by 3 bases and J by 3 bases, with 8 bases between. The V gene's germline CDR1 is SQVTM and CDR2 ANQGSEA. This CDR3 has 12 residues. The CDR3 region is CSVDGQYTEAFF. The CDR3 coding sequence is TGCAGCGTTGATGGGCAATACACTGAAGCTTTCTTT. Full variable domain (remainder filled in from reference TRBV29-1 and TRBJ1-1): SAVISQKPSRDICQRGTSLTIQCQVDSQVTMMFWYRQQPGQSLTLIATANQGSEATYESGFVIDKFPISRPNLTFSTLTVSNMSPEDSSIYLCSVDGQYTEAFFGQGTRLTVV.

The rearrangement uses TRBV18 and TRBJ1-2; the D is unclear. With 2 bases removed from V and 2 bases from J, the gap between germline ends came to 9 bases. Germline lookup yields CDR1 KGHSH and CDR2 LQKENI. The CDR3 is 14 residues long. Written as DNA, the CDR3 is TGTGCCAGCTCACCAGGGCAGGCAAACTATGGCTACACCTTC. It is translated as CASSPGQANYGYTF.

The chain uses TRBV2 and TRBJ1-2; the match to TRBD1 covers 9 bases. The CDR3 sequence is 15 residues long. Trimming at V came to 9 bases and at J to 5 bases, leaving 13 bases not matched to a gene. Germline assignment: CDR1 SNHLY and CDR2 FYNNEI. The CDR3 DNA sequence: TGTGCCAGGATTACCGGGACAGGGAAGGAGTATGGCTACACCTTC. Translation: CARITGTGKEYGYTF. Looking up the rest from reference TRBV2 and TRBJ1-2 gives the full variable domain: EPEVTQTPSHQVTQMGQEVILRCVPISNHLYFYWYRQILGQKVEFLVSFYNNEISEKSEIFDDQFSVERPDGSNFTLKIRSTKLEDSAMYFCARITGTGKEYGYTFGSGTRLTVV.

The chain couples TRBV28 to TRBJ2-3; D possibly corresponds to TRBD2 (5 bases). The CDR3 spans 17 residues. The V gene lost 6 bases and the J gene lost 1 base, with 20 bases spanning the gap. Germline assignment: CDR1 MDHEN and CDR2 SYDVKM. Here the CDR3 DNA reads TGTGCCAGCAGGCTCCTTGGACCCCTCGGGGGCACAGATACGCAGTATTTT. Protein sequence: CASRLLGPLGGTDTQYF. The variable domain in full, with the rest retrieved from reference TRBV28 and TRBJ2-3, is DVKVTQSSRYLVKRTGEKVFLECVQDMDHENMFWYRQDPGLGLRLIYFSYDVKMKEKGDIPEGYSVSREKKERFSLILESASTNQTSMYLCASRLLGPLGGTDTQYFGPGTRLTVL.

V and J are TRBV13 and TRBJ1-1; D is unresolved. Germline loops: CDR1 PRHDT, CDR2 FYEKMQ (reference sequence). The V end lost 7 bases, the J end lost 5 bases, and 8 bases lay between the germline ends. The CDR3 is 11 amino acids. CDR3 coding DNA: TGTGCCAGCAAATCGGAGACTGAAGCTTTCTTT. It yields the protein CASKSETEAFF.

This chain connects TRBV6-1 to TRBJ1-3, with D hard to call. Germline assignment: CDR1 MNHNS and CDR2 SASEGT. With 5 bases removed from V and 2 bases from J, the gap between germline ends came to 7 bases. The CDR3 spans 13 residues. In nucleotides, the CDR3 is TGTGCCAGCAGTTGGAGGGCTGGAAACACCATATATTTT. Translation: CASSWRAGNTIYF.

This clone appeared a few times. CDR3 coding DNA: TGTGCCAGCAGTAGCACAGGGGGGAACACCGGGGAGCTGTTTTTT. Translation: CASSSTGGNTGELFF. V usage is TRBV28 and J usage is TRBJ2-2; 8 bases map to TRBD1. Germline CDR1 MDHEN, CDR2 SYDVKM. This CDR3 has 15 residues. Losses at the gene ends were 5 bases for V and 1 base for J; bases not matched to a gene: 3.

This chain connects TRBV5-1 to TRBJ1-1; a weak D match, TRBD1 (6 bases). V was trimmed by 4 bases and J by 6 bases, leaving 13 bases between them. CDR1 and CDR2 from the germline V gene are SGHRS and YFSETQ. The CDR3 spans 13 residues. CDR3 DNA: TGCGCCAGCAGCGCTGGACAGTTCCCTGAAGCTTTCTTT. Amino acids: CASSAGQFPEAFF. The whole variable domain, filled in from reference TRBV5-1 and TRBJ1-1, reads KAGVTQTPRYLIKTRGQQVTLSCSPISGHRSVSWYQQTPGQGLQFLFEYFSETQRNKGNFPGRFSGRQFSNSRSEMNVSTLELGDSALYLCASSAGQFPEAFFGQGTRLTVV.

The chain recombines TRBV5-1 with TRBJ2-3; D might be TRBD2 (7 bases). The germline V gene encodes CDR1 SGHRS and CDR2 YFSETQ. V dropped 1 base and J dropped 5 bases, with 11 bases sitting between them. The CDR3 totals 14 residues. For the CDR3, the DNA is TGCGCCAGCAGCTTGTCGGGGGGCGGAGATACGCAGTATTTT. This translates into CASSLSGGGDTQYF.

The V and J genes are TRBV29-1 and TRBJ2-1; TRBD2 matches at 9 bases. The ends lost 3 bases at V and 13 bases at J; junction bases unmatched: 10. CDR1 and CDR2 from the germline V gene are SQVTM and ANQGSEA. The CDR3 extends over 13 amino acids. The CDR3 here is CSVEISGGAPQFF. In DNA, the CDR3 is TGCAGCGTTGAGATTAGCGGGGGAGCCCCCCAGTTCTTC.

V is TRBV18 and J is TRBJ1-2; maybe TRBD1 (5 bases). Germline CDR1 is KGHSH and CDR2 is LQKENI. The V and J ends lost 4 bases and 13 bases respectively, with 13 bases between them. The CDR3 is 11 amino acids. CDR3 in DNA: TGTGCCAGCTCACTCGACAGTGGATGCACCTTC. Translating gives CASSLDSGCTF.

The chain couples TRBV11-3 to TRBJ2-5, with a possible D match to TRBD1 (5 bases). This CDR3 has 15 amino acids. Germline V gene sequence: CDR1 SGHNT, CDR2 YENEEA. Trimming stripped 5 bases from V and 5 bases from J, with 18 bases between. The DNA for the CDR3 is TGTGCCAGCAGCCCCATTCTAGGGGAAGGGGAGACCCAGTACTTC. Amino acid sequence: CASSPILGEGETQYF.

Written as DNA, the CDR3 is TGTGCCATCAGTGAGTCGTCAGAGGGTGTGTACGGCTACACCTTC. Translated: CAISESSEGVYGYTF. The chain joins TRBV10-3 to TRBJ1-2; D is undetermined. Trimming removed 0 bases at V and 8 bases at J, with 16 bases between. CDR3 size: 15 residues. Germline CDR1 ENHRY, CDR2 SYGVKD.

This sequence joins TRBV5-4 and TRBJ1-2, with 12 nucleotides matching TRBD1. Per the germline V gene, CDR1 is SGHNT and CDR2 is YYREEE (reference sequence). This CDR3 has 17 residues. The V segment lost 0 bases and the J segment 7 bases; nucleotides outside the gene matches: 10. This CDR3 reads CASSLGGGQGAVRGYTF. The DNA for the CDR3 is TGTGCCAGCAGCTTGGGAGGGGGACAGGGGGCTGTCCGTGGCTACACCTTC.

The genes are TRBV28 and TRBJ1-6, with D maybe TRBD1 (5 bases). V lost 3 bases and J 10 bases, leaving 13 bases between the germline ends. Germline V gives CDR1 MDHEN, CDR2 SYDVKM. The CDR3 spans 14 residues. CDR3 sequence reads: CASSLDQGVSPLHF. CDR3 sequence (DNA): TGTGCCAGCAGTTTGGATCAGGGCGTCTCACCCCTCCACTTT.

V gene TRBV15 combines with J gene TRBJ2-2; tentatively, D is TRBD1 (5 bases). The CDR3 spans 15 residues. The V gene lost 8 bases and the J gene lost 0 bases, with 13 bases spanning the gap. The germline V gene has CDR1 LNHNV and CDR2 YYDKDF (reference sequence). CDR3 DNA sequence: TGTGCCACCCGTCTACAGGTTTCGAACACCGGGGAGCTGTTTTTT. Translated, it gives CATRLQVSNTGELFF. Supplemented by reference TRBV15 and TRBJ2-2, the full variable domain reads DAMVIQNPRYQVTQFGKPVTLSCSQTLNHNVMYWYQQKSSQAPKLLFHYYDKDFNNEADTPDNFQSRRPNTSFCFLDIRSPGLGDTAMYLCATRLQVSNTGELFFGEGSRLTVL.

The sample holds one count of this clone. The V and J genes are TRBV28 and TRBJ2-7; the D gene is possibly TRBD2 (5 bases). The CDR3 is made up of 14 amino acids. V was pared by 4 bases and J by 0 bases, with 10 bases between. Germline V lookup: CDR1 MDHEN, CDR2 SYDVKM. CDR3 bases: TGTGCCAGCAGTTCTTTTGGGAGCTCCTACGAGCAGTACGTC. Amino acid sequence: CASSSFGSSYEQYV.

The chain combines TRBV2 with TRBJ2-1, with 9 bases aligning to TRBD2. Germline loops: CDR1 SNHLY, CDR2 FYNNEI. Trimming cost V 6 bases and J 2 bases; bases outside gene matches: 5. The CDR3 extends over 15 amino acids. CDR3 coding DNA: TGTGCCAGCAGAGAGCTAGCGGGACCCTACAATGAGCAGTTCTTC. The encoded protein is CASRELAGPYNEQFF.